The rows below give T cell receptor beta chains drawn from one sample of a study of resident and recirculating memory T cells in vitiligo. Using immunoSEQ multiplex PCR, the repertoire was profiled, and TCRdb retains in-frame clones only, with some absent. The sample lists more than 65,000 clones; about nine tenths were seen once. Sequencing was performed on blood. The receptors come from a male donor with vitiligo. Both conserved end residues are part of each CDR3.

>TRBV2|TRBJ1-3
CASSELTATGNTIYF
>TRBV19|TRBJ1-6
CASTWQRGGSPLHF
>TRBV6-5|TRBJ2-7
CASSRGTGVTYEQYF
>TRBV29-1|TRBJ1-6
CSVVSGADSPLHF
>TRBV19|TRBJ2-2
CASSPNRQNTGELFF
>TRBV5-8|TRBJ1-5
CASSLNRDRGQPQHF
>TRBV2|TRBJ2-2
CASIGLITGELFF
>TRBV4-2|TRBJ1-5
CASSQESREPQHF
>TRBV28|TRBJ1-2
CASSSTGGAVYGYTF
>TRBV7-9|TRBJ1-2
CASSSSGGAGGYTF
>TRBV6-1|TRBJ1-2
CASSERRATTGYGYTF
>TRBV9|TRBJ1-1
CASSVGGKNTEAFF
>TRBV19|TRBJ1-5
CASSLRGASSGNQPQHF
>TRBV14|TRBJ2-5
CASSQGVTVQETQYF
>TRBV28|TRBJ1-6
CASRSPVDTLASYNSPLHF
>TRBV4-1|TRBJ1-1
CASSQQDRLEAFF
>TRBV5-6|TRBJ1-3
CASSLFKVAGNTIYF
>TRBV5-1|TRBJ1-5
CASSPRSSWDRGTGQPQHF
>TRBV2|TRBJ1-6
CASSESGGGNNSPLHF
>TRBV4-1|TRBJ2-7
CASSQGLARKTYEQYF
>TRBV5-1|TRBJ2-7
CASSLGEPGHPYF
>TRBV10-3|TRBJ2-1
CAISSGSSYNEQFF
>TRBV28|TRBJ2-7
CASRTYRGHYEQYF
>TRBV7-2|TRBJ1-2
CASKKEDRGDYGYTF
>TRBV4-3|TRBJ2-1
CASSQGGSGSSYNEQFF
>TRBV28|TRBJ1-1
CASSLTPRWDIEAFF
>TRBV2|TRBJ2-2
CVARFGGRTGELFF
>TRBV7-8|TRBJ2-7
CASSLGRGSVDEQYF
>TRBV19|TRBJ2-4
CASSIDRVTQGIQYF
>TRBV19|TRBJ1-6
CASSIVSRAGGPTPLHF
>TRBV28|TRBJ2-3
CASSLQGATSQYF
>TRBV5-1|TRBJ1-2
CASSYGGQGAPAYGYTF
>TRBV5-4|TRBJ1-6
CAATWDNRSPLHF
>TRBV2|TRBJ2-1
CASIKRSGGNLNEQFF
>TRBV12-5|TRBJ2-7
CASGFGTGAMNSYEQYF
>TRBV5-4|TRBJ1-1
CASSLQGGTEAFF
>TRBV5-4|TRBJ2-1
CASSNYIAGGPYNEQFF
>TRBV10-3|TRBJ1-1
CATSQETAMNTEAFF
>TRBV7-3|TRBJ1-1
CASSLTPSRGNTEAFF
>TRBV5-6|TRBJ2-6
CASSLRTGTSGANVLTF
>TRBV11-3|TRBJ2-1
CASSQGRGSGEQFF
>TRBV27|TRBJ1-1
CASSQKGHSNTEAFF
>TRBV30|TRBJ2-7
CAWSESHRGRSYEQYF
>TRBV9|TRBJ1-6
CASSVDPRVDSPLHF
>TRBV29-1|TRBJ1-1
CSVPPLWNNRGMHTEAFF